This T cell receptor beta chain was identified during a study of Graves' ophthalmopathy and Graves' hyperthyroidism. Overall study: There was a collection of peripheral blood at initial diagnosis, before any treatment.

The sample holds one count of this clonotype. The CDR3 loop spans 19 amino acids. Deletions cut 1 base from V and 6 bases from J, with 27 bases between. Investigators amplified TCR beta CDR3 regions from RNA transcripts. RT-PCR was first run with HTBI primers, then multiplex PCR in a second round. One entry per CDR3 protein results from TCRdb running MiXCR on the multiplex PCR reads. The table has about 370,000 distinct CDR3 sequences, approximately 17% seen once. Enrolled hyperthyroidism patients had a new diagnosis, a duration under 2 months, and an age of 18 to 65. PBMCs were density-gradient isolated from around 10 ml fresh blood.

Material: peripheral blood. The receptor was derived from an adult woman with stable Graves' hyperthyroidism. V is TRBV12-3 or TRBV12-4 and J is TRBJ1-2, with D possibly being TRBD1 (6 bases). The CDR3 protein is CASSLEEPGGLFLPDGYTF. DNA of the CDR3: TGTGCCAGCAGTTTAGAGGAACCCGGGGGGCTGTTCTTACCGGATGGCTACACCTTC.